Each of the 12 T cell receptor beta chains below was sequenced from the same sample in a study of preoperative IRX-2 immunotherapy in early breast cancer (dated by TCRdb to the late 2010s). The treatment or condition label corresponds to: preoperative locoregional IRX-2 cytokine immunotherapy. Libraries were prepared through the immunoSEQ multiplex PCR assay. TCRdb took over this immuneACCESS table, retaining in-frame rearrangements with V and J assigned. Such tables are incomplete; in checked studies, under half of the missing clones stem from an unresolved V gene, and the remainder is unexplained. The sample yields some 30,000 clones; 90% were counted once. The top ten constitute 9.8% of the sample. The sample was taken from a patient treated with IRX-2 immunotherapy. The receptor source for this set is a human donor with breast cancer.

This chain's CDR3 is CASSDPLYEQYF. The CDR3 DNA reads TGTGCCAGCAGTGACCCGCTCTACGAGCAGTACTTC. The chain is built from TRBV6-4 and TRBJ2-7; D ambiguous. V dropped 2 bases and J dropped 3 bases, with 5 bases sitting between them. The CDR3 is 12 amino acids. Germline CDR1 reads MRHNA; CDR2 reads SNTAGT.

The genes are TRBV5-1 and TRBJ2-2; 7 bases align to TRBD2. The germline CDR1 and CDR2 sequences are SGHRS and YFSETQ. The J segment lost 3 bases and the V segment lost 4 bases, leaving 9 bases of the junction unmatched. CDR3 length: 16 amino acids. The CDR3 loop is CASSPGSSGYTGELFF. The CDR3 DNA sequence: TGCGCCAGCAGCCCCGGGTCTAGCGGTTACACCGGGGAGCTGTTTTTT.

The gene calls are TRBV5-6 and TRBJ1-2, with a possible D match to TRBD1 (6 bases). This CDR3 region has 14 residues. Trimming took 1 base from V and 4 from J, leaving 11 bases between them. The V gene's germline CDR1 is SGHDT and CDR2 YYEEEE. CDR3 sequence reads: CASSLRQAVYGYTF. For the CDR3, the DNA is TGTGCCAGCAGCTTGCGACAGGCGGTCTATGGCTACACCTTC.

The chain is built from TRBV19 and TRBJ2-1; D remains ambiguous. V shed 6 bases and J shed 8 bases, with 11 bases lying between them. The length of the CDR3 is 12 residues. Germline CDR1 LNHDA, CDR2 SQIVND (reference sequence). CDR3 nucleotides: TGTGCCAGTAGCTCCCTAGTTGATGAGCAGTTCTTC. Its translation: CASSSLVDEQFF.

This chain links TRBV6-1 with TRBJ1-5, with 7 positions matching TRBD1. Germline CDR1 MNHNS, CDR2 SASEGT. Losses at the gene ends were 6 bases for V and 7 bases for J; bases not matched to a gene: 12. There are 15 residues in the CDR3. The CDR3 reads CASSVIKTGKQPQHF. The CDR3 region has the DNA TGTGCCAGCAGCGTCATCAAGACAGGGAAGCAGCCCCAGCATTTT.

The CDR3 reads CASSDSRSTTNEKLFF. The CDR3 nucleotides read TGTGCCAGCAGTGACTCGCGGTCAACAACTAATGAAAAACTGTTTTTT. The chain employs TRBV6-4 and TRBJ1-4, with unresolved D. This CDR3 contains 16 residues. V lost 0 bases, J lost 0 bases, and 8 bases lay in between. Germline lookup yields CDR1 MRHNA and CDR2 SNTAGT.

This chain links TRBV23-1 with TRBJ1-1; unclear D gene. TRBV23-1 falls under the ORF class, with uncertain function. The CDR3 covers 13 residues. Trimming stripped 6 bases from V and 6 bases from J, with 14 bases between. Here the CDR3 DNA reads TGCGCCAGCAGACCCTACTTGGACGCTGAAGCTTTCTTT. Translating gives CASRPYLDAEAFF.

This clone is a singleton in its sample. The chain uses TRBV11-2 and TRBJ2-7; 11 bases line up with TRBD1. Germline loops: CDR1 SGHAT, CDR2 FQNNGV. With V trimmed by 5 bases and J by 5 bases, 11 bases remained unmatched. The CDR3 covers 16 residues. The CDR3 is CASSPILGQGDHEQYF. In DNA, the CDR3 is TGTGCCAGCAGCCCTATCCTGGGACAGGGGGATCACGAGCAGTACTTC. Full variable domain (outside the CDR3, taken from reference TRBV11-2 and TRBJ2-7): EAGVAQSPRYKIIEKRQSVAFWCNPISGHATLYWYQQILGQGPKLLIQFQNNGVVDDSQLPKDRFSAERLKGVDSTLKIQPAKLEDSAVYLCASSPILGQGDHEQYFGPGTRLTVT.

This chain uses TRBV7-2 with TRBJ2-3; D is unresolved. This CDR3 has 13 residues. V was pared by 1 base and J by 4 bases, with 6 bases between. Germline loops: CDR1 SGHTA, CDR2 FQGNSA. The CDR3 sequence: CASSLGFADTQYF. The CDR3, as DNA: TGTGCCAGCAGCTTAGGGTTTGCAGATACGCAGTATTTT. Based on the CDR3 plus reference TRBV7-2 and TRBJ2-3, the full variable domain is GAGVSQSPSNKVTEKGKDVELRCDPISGHTALYWYRQSLGQGLEFLIYFQGNSAPDKSGLPSDRFSAERTGGSVSTLTIQRTQQEDSAVYLCASSLGFADTQYFGPGTRLTVL.

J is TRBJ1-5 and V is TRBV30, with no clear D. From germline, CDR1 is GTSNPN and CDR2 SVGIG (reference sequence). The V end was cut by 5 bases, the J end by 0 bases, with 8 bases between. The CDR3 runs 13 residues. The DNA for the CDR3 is TGTGCCTGGCGGTGGGATAGCAATCAGCCCCAGCATTTT. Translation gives CAWRWDSNQPQHF.

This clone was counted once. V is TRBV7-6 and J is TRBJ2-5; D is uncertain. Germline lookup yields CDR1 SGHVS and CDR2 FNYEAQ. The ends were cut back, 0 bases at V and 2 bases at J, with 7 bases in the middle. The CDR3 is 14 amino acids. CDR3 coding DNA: TGTGCCAGCAGCTTAGCGGACGGGCAAGAGACCCAGTACTTC. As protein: CASSLADGQETQYF.

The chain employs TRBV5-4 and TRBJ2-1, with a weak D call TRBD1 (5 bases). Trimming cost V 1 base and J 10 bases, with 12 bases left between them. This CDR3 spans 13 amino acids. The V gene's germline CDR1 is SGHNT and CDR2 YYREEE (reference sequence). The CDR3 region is CASSLWGAPEQFF. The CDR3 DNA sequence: TGTGCCAGCAGCTTGTGGGGCGCACCGGAGCAGTTCTTC.